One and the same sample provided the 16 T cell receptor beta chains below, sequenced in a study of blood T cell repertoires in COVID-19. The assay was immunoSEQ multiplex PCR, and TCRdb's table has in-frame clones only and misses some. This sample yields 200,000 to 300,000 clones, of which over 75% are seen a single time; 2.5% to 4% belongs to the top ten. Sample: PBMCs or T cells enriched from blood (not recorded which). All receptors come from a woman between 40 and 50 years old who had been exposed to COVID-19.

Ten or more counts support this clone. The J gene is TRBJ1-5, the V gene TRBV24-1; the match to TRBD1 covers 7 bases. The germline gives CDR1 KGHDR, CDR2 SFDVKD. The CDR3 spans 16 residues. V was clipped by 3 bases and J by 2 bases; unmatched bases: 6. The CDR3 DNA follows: TGTGCCACCAGTGATCCCGCGCAGGGGGGCAATCAGCCCCAGCATTTT. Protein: CATSDPAQGGNQPQHF.

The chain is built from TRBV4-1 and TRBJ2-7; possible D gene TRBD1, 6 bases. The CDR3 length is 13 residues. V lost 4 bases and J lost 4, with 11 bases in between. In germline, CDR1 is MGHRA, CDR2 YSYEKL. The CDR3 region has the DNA TGCGCCAGCAGCCTCGGGACAAATTACGAGCAGTACTTC. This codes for CASSLGTNYEQYF.

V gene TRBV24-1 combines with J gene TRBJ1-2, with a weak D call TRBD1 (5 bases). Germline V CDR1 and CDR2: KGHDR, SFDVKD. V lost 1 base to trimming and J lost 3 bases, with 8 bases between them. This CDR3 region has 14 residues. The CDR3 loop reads CATSDFVRDYGYTF. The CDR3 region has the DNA TGTGCCACCAGTGATTTTGTCAGGGACTATGGCTACACCTTC.

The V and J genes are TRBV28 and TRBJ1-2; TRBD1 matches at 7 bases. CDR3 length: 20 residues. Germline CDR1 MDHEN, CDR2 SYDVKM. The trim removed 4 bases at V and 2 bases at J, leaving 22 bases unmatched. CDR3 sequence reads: CASSYLSIPPRDSPNYGYTF. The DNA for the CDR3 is TGTGCCAGCAGTTACCTCTCCATACCCCCCCGGGACAGCCCCAACTATGGCTACACCTTC.

CDR3 region: CASNSGGGFGRQGYTF. The CDR3 bases are TGTGCCAGCAACTCTGGCGGAGGGTTCGGTCGTCAGGGCTACACCTTC. V usage is TRBV7-9 and J usage is TRBJ1-2; D gene ambiguous. Trimming cost V 7 bases and J 8 bases, with 26 bases left between them. Germline V gene lookup returns CDR1 SEHNR and CDR2 FQNEAQ (reference sequence). The CDR3 sequence is 16 residues long.

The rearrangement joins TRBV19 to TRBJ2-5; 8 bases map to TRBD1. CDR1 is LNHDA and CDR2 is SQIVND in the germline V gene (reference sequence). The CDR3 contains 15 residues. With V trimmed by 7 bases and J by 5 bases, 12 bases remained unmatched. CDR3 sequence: CASTLGQGILETQYF. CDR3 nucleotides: TGTGCCAGTACCCTAGGACAGGGCATCCTGGAGACCCAGTACTTC. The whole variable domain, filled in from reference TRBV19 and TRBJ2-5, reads DGGITQSPKYLFRKEGQNVTLSCEQNLNHDAMYWYRQDPGQGLRLIYYSQIVNDFQKGDIAEGYSVSREKKESFPLTVTSAQKNPTAFYLCASTLGQGILETQYFGPGTRLLVL.

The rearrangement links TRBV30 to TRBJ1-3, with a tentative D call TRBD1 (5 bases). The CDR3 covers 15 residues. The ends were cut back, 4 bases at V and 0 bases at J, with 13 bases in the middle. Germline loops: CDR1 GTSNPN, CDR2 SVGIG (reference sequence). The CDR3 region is CAWTGGAASGNTIYF. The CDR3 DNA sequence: TGTGCCTGGACGGGCGGGGCGGCCTCTGGAAACACCATATATTTT.

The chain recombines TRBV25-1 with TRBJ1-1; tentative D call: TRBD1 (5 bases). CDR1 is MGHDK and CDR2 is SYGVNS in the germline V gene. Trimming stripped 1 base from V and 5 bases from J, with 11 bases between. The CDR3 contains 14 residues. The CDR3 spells CASSEFGGGTEAFF. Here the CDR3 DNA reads TGTGCCAGCAGTGAATTTGGGGGAGGGACTGAAGCTTTCTTT.

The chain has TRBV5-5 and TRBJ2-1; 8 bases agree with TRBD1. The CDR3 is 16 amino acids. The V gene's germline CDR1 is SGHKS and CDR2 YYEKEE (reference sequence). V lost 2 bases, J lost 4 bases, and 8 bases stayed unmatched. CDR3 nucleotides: TGTGCCAGCAGCTTCACCGCAGGGGGCAGGTACAATGAGCAGTTCTTC. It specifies CASSFTAGGRYNEQFF.

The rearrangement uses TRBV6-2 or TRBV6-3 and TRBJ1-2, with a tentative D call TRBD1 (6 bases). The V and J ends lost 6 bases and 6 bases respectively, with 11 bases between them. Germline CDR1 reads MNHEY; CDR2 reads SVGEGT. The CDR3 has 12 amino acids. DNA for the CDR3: TGTGCCAGCAGCCTCGACAGGCATGGCTACACCTTC. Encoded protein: CASSLDRHGYTF.

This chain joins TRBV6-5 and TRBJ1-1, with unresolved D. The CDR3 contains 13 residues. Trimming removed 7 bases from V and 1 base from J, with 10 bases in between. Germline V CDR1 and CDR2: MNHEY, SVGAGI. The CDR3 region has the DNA TGTGCCAGCACCCAAATCAGGAACACTGAAGCTTTCTTT. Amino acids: CASTQIRNTEAFF.

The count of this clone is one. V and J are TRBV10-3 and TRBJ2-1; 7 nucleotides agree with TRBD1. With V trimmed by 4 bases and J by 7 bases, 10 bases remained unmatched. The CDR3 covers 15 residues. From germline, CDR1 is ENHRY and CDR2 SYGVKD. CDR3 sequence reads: CAISGGQGVRNEQFF. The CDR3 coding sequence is TGTGCCATCAGTGGGGGGCAGGGGGTTAGGAATGAGCAGTTCTTC.

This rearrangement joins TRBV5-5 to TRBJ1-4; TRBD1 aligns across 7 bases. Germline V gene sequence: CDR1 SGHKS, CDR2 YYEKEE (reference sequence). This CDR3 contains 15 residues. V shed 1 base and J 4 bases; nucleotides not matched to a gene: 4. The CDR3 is CASSLWGQNNEKLFF. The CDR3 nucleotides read TGTGCCAGCAGCTTGTGGGGACAGAATAATGAAAAACTGTTTTTT.

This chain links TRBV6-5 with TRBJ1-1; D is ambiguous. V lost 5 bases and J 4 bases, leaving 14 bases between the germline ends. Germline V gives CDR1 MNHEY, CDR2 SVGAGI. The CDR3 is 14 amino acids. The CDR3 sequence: CASSPPAGSTEAFF. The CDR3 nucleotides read TGTGCCAGCAGTCCCCCCGCGGGGAGCACTGAAGCTTTCTTT.

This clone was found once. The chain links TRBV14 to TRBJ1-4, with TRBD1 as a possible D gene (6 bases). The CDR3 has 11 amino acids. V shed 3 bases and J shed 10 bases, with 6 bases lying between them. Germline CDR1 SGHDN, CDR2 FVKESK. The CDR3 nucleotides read TGTGCCAGCAGCCAGACAGGAAAACTGTTTTTT. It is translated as CASSQTGKLFF.

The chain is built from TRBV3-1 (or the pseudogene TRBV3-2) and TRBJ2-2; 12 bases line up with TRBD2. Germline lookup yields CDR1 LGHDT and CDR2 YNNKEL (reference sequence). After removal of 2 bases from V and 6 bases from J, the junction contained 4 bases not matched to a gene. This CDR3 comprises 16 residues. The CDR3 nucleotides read TGTGCCAGCAGCCAACCTAGCGGGAGGGCCCCCGGGGAGCTGTTTTTT. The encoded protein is CASSQPSGRAPGELFF.